This TCR beta chain was profiled in a study of T cells in Graves' hyperthyroidism and ophthalmopathy. Amplification of TCR beta CDR3 regions was performed using RNA transcripts as template. First-round RT-PCR of the TCR CDR3 relied on the HTBI primer set. MiXCR was run by TCRdb on the multiplex PCR reads, yielding one entry per CDR3 protein. The top ten clones hold about 7% of a sample with 500,000 to 750,000 distinct CDR3 sequences, approximately 15% of them seen once. This clonotype was detected ten times or more. Material: blood. This receptor was taken from a woman aged 25-40 years with Graves' hyperthyroidism.

The CDR3: CASGAAYEQYF. The CDR3 region has the DNA TGTGCCAGCGGGGCAGCCTACGAGCAGTACTTC. The chain carries TRBV7-6 and TRBJ2-7; D might be TRBD1 (5 bases). Per germline, CDR1 SGHVS and CDR2 FNYEAQ. Trimming removed 8 bases at V and 2 bases at J, with 7 bases between. The length of the CDR3 is 11 residues.